This TCR beta chain was retrieved from a study of T cells in Graves' hyperthyroidism and ophthalmopathy. Overall study: Peripheral blood was secured at the point of initial diagnosis, before any treatment. Study results and limitations: The majority of expanded thyroid clonotypes above 0.001 also appeared in blood.

Unmatched junction bases numbered 8, after V lost 4 bases and J lost 1 base. The V gene's germline CDR1 is ENHRY and CDR2 SYGVKD. CDR3 length: 16 residues. In this sample, this clonotype turned up many times. Its specificity is unknown. TCR beta CDR3 regions were amplified from RNA. First-round RT-PCR with HTBI primers amplified the TCR CDR3 region. TCRdb reanalysed the multiplex PCR reads using MiXCR and keeps one entry per CDR3 protein. The repertoire consists of 700,000 to 850,000 distinct CDR3 sequences, with under 45% occurring once and the leading ten covering around 30%. The rearrangement joins TRBV10-3 to TRBJ1-1; 8 nucleotides match TRBD1. This clonotype was sampled from a woman in her forties with Graves' hyperthyroidism. The sequenced material came from blood. CDR3 region: CAISGPGQEGNTEAFF. The CDR3 region has the DNA TGTGCCATCAGTGGACCGGGACAGGAAGGGAACACTGAAGCTTTCTTT.